A single sample gave rise to the 21 T cell receptor beta chains below, sequenced in a study of blood T cell repertoires in COVID-19. Clones were read by immunoSEQ multiplex PCR, and TCRdb kept only the in-frame ones, dropping some. This table holds some 180,000 clones, more than 75% found once. Material for sequencing was peripheral blood. These receptors originate from a man aged 50-60 years who had recovered from COVID-19.

The genes are TRBV9 and TRBJ1-2, with TRBD1 matching over 10 bases. This CDR3 contains 14 residues. V shed 4 bases, J shed 8 bases, and the junction held 8 bases outside the gene matches. Germline lookup yields CDR1 SGDLS and CDR2 YYNGEE. The CDR3, as DNA: TGTGCCAGCAGCCCAGGGGGACAGGGGAGCGGCTACACCTTC. This codes for CASSPGGQGSGYTF. Using reference TRBV9 and TRBJ1-2 for the parts outside the CDR3, the full variable domain is DSGVTQTPKHLITATGQRVTLRCSPRSGDLSVYWYQQSLDQGLQFLIQYYNGEERAKGNILERFSAQQFPDLHSELNLSSLELGDSALYFCASSPGGQGSGYTFGSGTRLTVV.

This chain connects TRBV5-4 to TRBJ2-7, with TRBD1 matching over 9 bases. The CDR3 has 14 amino acids. Germline V gene lookup returns CDR1 SGHNT and CDR2 YYREEE (reference sequence). V dropped 4 bases and J dropped 0; count of bases not matched to a gene: 2. The chain's CDR3 is CASSKQGASYEQYF. DNA of the CDR3: TGTGCCAGCAGCAAACAGGGGGCCTCCTACGAGCAGTACTTC.

The rearrangement joins TRBV28 to TRBJ1-1; no reliable D call. The CDR3 runs 11 residues. Trimming left V 7 bases short and J 1 base short, with 4 bases between. Germline CDR1 reads MDHEN; CDR2 reads SYDVKM. The CDR3 sequence is CASTSNTEAFF. For the CDR3, the DNA is TGTGCCAGCACGTCGAACACTGAAGCTTTCTTT.

This rearrangement joins TRBV27 to TRBJ2-2; TRBD1 agrees at 7 bases. J was trimmed by 0 bases and V by 3 bases; bases with no gene match: 1. Germline assignment: CDR1 MNHEY and CDR2 SMNVEV (reference sequence). CDR3 size: 15 residues. The CDR3 is CASSLTGTNTGELFF. The CDR3 region has the DNA TGTGCCAGCAGTTTGACAGGGACGAACACCGGGGAGCTGTTTTTT.

J is TRBJ1-4 and V is TRBV7-2; 8 bases line up with TRBD1. V dropped 5 bases and J dropped 7; count of bases not matched to a gene: 3. There are 13 residues in the CDR3. Per the germline V gene, CDR1 is SGHTA and CDR2 is FQGNSA. In nucleotides, the CDR3 is TGTGCCAGCAGCGGACAGGGTGGTGAAAAACTGTTTTTT. Translated: CASSGQGGEKLFF.

V is TRBV29-1 and J is TRBJ2-3; no clear D gene. The ends were cut back, 4 bases at V and 0 bases at J, with 11 bases in the middle. CDR3 length: 14 residues. Germline V gives CDR1 SQVTM, CDR2 ANQGSEA. The CDR3 spells CSVVEPSSTDTQYF. Here the CDR3 DNA reads TGCAGCGTTGTCGAACCCAGTAGCACAGATACGCAGTATTTT.

This chain connects TRBV11-2 to TRBJ2-7; D is possibly TRBD2 (5 bases). The V end lost 6 bases, the J end lost 6 bases, and 18 bases lay between the germline ends. Germline lookup yields CDR1 SGHAT and CDR2 FQNNGV. The CDR3 length is 14 residues. The CDR3 bases are TGTGCCAGCAGAGCGGACCACGTCCGGCTCGAGCAGTACTTC. Its protein is CASRADHVRLEQYF.

V gene TRBV6-5 combines with J gene TRBJ2-1; TRBD2 aligns across 9 bases. The length of the CDR3 is 15 residues. Germline loops: CDR1 MNHEY, CDR2 SVGAGI. Losses at the gene ends were 5 bases for V and 5 bases for J; bases not matched to a gene: 7. The CDR3 region has the DNA TGTGCCAGCAGTCGGCTGGCGGGGGGGAACAATGAGCAGTTCTTC. Residues: CASSRLAGGNNEQFF.

The chain recombines TRBV28 with TRBJ2-1; D is perhaps TRBD1 (6 bases). The V end lost 3 bases, the J end lost 7 bases, and 13 bases lay between the germline ends. The CDR3 is 14 amino acids. Germline loops: CDR1 MDHEN, CDR2 SYDVKM. The DNA for the CDR3 is TGTGCCAGCAGTTTCCTACAGGGTTGGAATGAGCAGTTCTTC. This translates into CASSFLQGWNEQFF.

A single count supports this clone. The CDR3 coding sequence is TGTGCCTGGAGTGTAATTACAGGGGTTGCAGAGACCCAGTACTTC. Protein product: CAWSVITGVAETQYF. The chain combines TRBV30 with TRBJ2-5, with 7 bases fitting TRBD1. Germline V CDR1 and CDR2: GTSNPN, SVGIG (reference sequence). The trim removed 0 bases at V and 4 bases at J, leaving 8 bases unmatched. The CDR3 loop spans 15 amino acids. Using reference TRBV30 and TRBJ2-5 for the parts outside the CDR3, the full variable domain is SQTIHQWPATLVQPVGSPLSLECTVEGTSNPNLYWYRQAAGRGLQLLFYSVGIGQISSEVPQNLSASRPQDRQFILSSKKLLLSDSGFYLCAWSVITGVAETQYFGPGTRLLVL.

This sequence joins TRBV27 and TRBJ1-5; D is perhaps TRBD1 (5 bases). Germline CDR1 is MNHEY and CDR2 is SMNVEV (reference sequence). Trimming took 0 bases from V and 8 from J, leaving 14 bases between them. This CDR3 is 15 amino acids long. The CDR3 sequence is CASSLSMGGTEPQHF. The CDR3 coding sequence is TGTGCCAGCAGTTTATCGATGGGGGGGACGGAGCCCCAGCATTTT.

The rearrangement uses TRBV12-3 or TRBV12-4 and TRBJ1-2; no clear D gene. With 7 bases removed from V and 5 bases from J, the gap between germline ends came to 14 bases. The CDR3 has 13 amino acids. The CDR3: CASIPSGGYGYTF. CDR3 DNA sequence: TGTGCCAGCATCCCCAGTGGAGGGTATGGCTACACCTTC.

The rearrangement uses TRBV28 and TRBJ1-3; D ambiguous. Looked up from germline, CDR1 is MDHEN and CDR2 is SYDVKM. Trimming left V 6 bases short and J 3 bases short, with 15 bases between. The CDR3 length is 15 residues. Here the CDR3 reads CASSPGRDLGNTIYF. CDR3 nucleotide sequence: TGTGCCAGCAGCCCGGGTAGAGATCTTGGAAACACCATATATTTT.

The chain links TRBV5-8 to TRBJ1-5, with a tentative D call TRBD1 (6 bases). Trimming left V 1 base short and J 6 bases short, with 8 bases between. Per germline, CDR1 SGHTS and CDR2 YDEGEE. CDR3 length equals 13 residues. The chain's CDR3 is CASSLSGVQPQHF. CDR3 coding DNA: TGTGCCAGCAGCTTGTCAGGGGTTCAGCCCCAGCATTTT.

The chain joins TRBV7-9 to TRBJ1-1; D unresolved. The CDR3 consists of 13 residues. Germline V gene sequence: CDR1 SEHNR, CDR2 FQNEAQ (reference sequence). V gave up 0 bases and J gave up 1 base, with 3 bases separating them. The CDR3 is CASSLARNTEAFF. CDR3 nucleotide sequence: TGTGCCAGCAGCTTAGCTCGGAACACTGAAGCTTTCTTT.

The V call is TRBV12-2, the J call TRBJ2-1; TRBD2 reflects the table's D call only, with no check against the DNA. TRBV12-2 is a documented pseudogene. The CDR3 has 15 amino acids. CDR3 region: CASRTGPPREGEQFF. CDR3 bases: TGTGCAAGTCGAACGGGACCCCCTCGGGAGGGTGAGCAGTTCTTC.

The chain couples TRBV19 to TRBJ1-1; no definite D call. From germline, CDR1 is LNHDA and CDR2 SQIVND (reference sequence). V was pared by 0 bases and J by 7 bases, with 9 bases between. The CDR3 runs 13 residues. The CDR3 region is CASSIDPNGEAFF. CDR3 nucleotide sequence: TGTGCCAGTAGTATAGATCCCAACGGTGAAGCTTTCTTT.

V and J are TRBV6-5 and TRBJ1-5, with a tentative D call TRBD1 (5 bases). The CDR3 sequence is 14 residues long. Looked up from germline, CDR1 is MNHEY and CDR2 is SVGAGI. The V and J ends lost 2 bases and 10 bases respectively, with 15 bases between them. The CDR3 sequence is CASSYRDSSAPQHF. Here the CDR3 DNA reads TGTGCCAGCAGTTACCGGGACTCCTCAGCACCCCAGCATTTT.

V and J are TRBV9 and TRBJ1-5; unclear D gene. The germline V gene encodes CDR1 SGDLS and CDR2 YYNGEE. This CDR3 contains 13 residues. V was trimmed by 3 bases and J by 4 bases, leaving 8 bases between them. The CDR3 nucleotides are TGTGCCAGCAGCGCCTCCAGTAATCAGCCCCAGCATTTT. This gives the protein CASSASSNQPQHF.

The J gene is TRBJ2-7, the V gene TRBV27, with D hard to call. Per germline, CDR1 MNHEY and CDR2 SMNVEV (reference sequence). V lost 8 bases, J lost 0 bases, and 8 bases lay in between. This CDR3 is 12 amino acids long. The CDR3 protein is CASGLDSYEQYF. For the CDR3, the DNA is TGTGCCAGCGGCCTCGACTCCTACGAGCAGTACTTC.

The chain employs TRBV3-1 (or the pseudogene TRBV3-2) and TRBJ2-1; D call uncertain. Germline V gives CDR1 LGHDT, CDR2 YNNKEL (reference sequence). Trimming took off 3 bases at V and 4 bases at J, with 7 bases between the two ends. The CDR3 runs to 13 residues. CDR3 residues: CASSQGLYNEQFF. The CDR3 DNA follows: TGTGCCAGCAGCCAGGGCCTATACAATGAGCAGTTCTTC.